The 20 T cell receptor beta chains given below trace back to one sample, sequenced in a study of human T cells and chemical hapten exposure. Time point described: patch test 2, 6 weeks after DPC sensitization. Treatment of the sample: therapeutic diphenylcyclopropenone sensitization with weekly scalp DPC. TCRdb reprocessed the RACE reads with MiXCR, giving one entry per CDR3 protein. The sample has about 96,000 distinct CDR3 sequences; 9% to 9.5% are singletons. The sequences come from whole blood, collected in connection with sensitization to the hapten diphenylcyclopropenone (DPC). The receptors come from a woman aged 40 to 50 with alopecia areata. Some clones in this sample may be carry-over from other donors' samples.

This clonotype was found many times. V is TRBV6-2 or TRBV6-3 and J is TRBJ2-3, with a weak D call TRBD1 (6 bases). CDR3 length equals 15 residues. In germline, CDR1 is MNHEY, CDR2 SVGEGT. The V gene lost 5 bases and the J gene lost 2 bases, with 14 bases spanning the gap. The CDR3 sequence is CASSLGQILTDTQYF. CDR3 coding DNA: TGTGCCAGCAGTCTCGGACAGATCCTCACAGATACGCAGTATTTT.

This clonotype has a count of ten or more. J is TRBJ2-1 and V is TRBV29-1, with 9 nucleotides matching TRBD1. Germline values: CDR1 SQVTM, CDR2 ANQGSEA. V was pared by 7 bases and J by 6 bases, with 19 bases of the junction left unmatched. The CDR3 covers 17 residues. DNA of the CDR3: TGCAGCGCCACGCGGGGACAGGGCCCTAGTGGTATCAATGAGCAGTTCTTC. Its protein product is CSATRGQGPSGINEQFF.

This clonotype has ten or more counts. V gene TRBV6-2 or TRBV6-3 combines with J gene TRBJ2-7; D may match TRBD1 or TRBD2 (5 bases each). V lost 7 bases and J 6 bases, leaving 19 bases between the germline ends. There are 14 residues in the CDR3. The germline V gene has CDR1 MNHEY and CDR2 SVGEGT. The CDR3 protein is CASIAGQGVTEQYF. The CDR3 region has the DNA TGTGCCAGCATCGCGGGCCAGGGAGTGACCGAGCAGTACTTC.

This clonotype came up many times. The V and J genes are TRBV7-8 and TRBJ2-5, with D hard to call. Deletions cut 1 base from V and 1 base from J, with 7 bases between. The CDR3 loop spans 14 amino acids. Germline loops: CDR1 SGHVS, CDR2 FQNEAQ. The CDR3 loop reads CASSLGPIQETQYF. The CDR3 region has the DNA TGTGCCAGCAGCTTAGGACCGATCCAAGAGACCCAGTACTTC.

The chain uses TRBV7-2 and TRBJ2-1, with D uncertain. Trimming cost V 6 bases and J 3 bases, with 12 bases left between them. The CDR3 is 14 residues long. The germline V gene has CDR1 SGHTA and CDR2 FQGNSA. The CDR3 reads CASSKTVGYNEQFF. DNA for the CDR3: TGTGCCAGCAGTAAGACGGTCGGCTACAATGAGCAGTTCTTC.

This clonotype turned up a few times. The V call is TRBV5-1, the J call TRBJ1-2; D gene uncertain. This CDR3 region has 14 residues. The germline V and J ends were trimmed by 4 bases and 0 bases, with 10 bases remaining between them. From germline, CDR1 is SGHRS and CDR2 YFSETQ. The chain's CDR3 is CASSPDTTNYGYTF. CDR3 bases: TGCGCCAGCAGCCCCGACACGACTAACTATGGCTACACCTTC.

CDR3 region: CASSPQMGAQNEKLFF. CDR3 nucleotide sequence: TGTGCCAGCAGCCCCCAGATGGGAGCTCAAAATGAAAAACTGTTTTTT. The chain links TRBV7-9 to TRBJ1-4; no clear D. CDR1 is SEHNR and CDR2 is FQNEAQ in the germline V gene (reference sequence). V lost 5 bases and J 5 bases, leaving 18 bases between the germline ends. This CDR3 is built from 16 residues.

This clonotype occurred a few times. In DNA form, the CDR3 reads TGTGCCAGCAGTTCGGGACAGGGGGCAATCACAGATACGCAGTATTTT. It is translated as CASSSGQGAITDTQYF. This sequence joins TRBV6-2 or TRBV6-3 and TRBJ2-3; 12 bases fit TRBD1. The trim removed 4 bases at V and 2 bases at J, leaving 4 bases unmatched. The CDR3 consists of 16 residues. Looked up from germline, CDR1 is MNHEY and CDR2 is SVGEGT.

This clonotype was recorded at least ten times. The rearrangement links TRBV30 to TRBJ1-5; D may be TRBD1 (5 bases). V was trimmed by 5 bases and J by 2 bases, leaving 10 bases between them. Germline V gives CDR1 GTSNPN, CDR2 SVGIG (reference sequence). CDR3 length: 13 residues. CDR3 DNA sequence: TGTGCCTGGGGCCTGGGGGGCAATCAGCCCCAGCATTTT. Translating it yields CAWGLGGNQPQHF.

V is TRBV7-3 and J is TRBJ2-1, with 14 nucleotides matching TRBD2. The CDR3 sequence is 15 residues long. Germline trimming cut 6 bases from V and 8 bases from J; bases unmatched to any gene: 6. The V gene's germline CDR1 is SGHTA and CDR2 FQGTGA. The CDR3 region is CASRPTGLAGDEQFF. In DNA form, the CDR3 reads TGTGCCAGCAGACCCACGGGACTAGCGGGAGATGAGCAGTTCTTC.

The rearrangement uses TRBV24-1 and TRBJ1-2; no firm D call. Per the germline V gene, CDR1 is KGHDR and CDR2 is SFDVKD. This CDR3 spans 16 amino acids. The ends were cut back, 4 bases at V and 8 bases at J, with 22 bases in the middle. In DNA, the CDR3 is TGTGCCACCAGTGACTCCTTGGGTGATGGGGATGCCGGCTACACCTTC. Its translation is CATSDSLGDGDAGYTF.

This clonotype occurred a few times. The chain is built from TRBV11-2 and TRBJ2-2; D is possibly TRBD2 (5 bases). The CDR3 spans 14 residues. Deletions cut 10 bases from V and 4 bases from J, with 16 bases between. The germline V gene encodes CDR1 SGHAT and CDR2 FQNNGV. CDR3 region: CATSRGQTTGELFF. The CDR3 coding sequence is TGTGCCACCTCAAGAGGGCAGACCACCGGGGAGCTGTTTTTT. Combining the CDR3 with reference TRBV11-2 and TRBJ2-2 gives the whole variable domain EAGVAQSPRYKIIEKRQSVAFWCNPISGHATLYWYQQILGQGPKLLIQFQNNGVVDDSQLPKDRFSAERLKGVDSTLKIQPAKLEDSAVYLCATSRGQTTGELFFGEGSRLTVL.

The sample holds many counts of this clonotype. This chain's CDR3 is CASSDRVANEQFF. The CDR3 DNA reads as TGTGCCAGCAGTGATCGCGTGGCTAATGAGCAGTTCTTC. The chain recombines TRBV2 with TRBJ2-1, with D unclear. CDR1 SNHLY and CDR2 FYNNEI come from the germline V gene. The V and J ends lost 3 bases and 7 bases respectively, with 10 bases between them. The CDR3 contains 13 residues.

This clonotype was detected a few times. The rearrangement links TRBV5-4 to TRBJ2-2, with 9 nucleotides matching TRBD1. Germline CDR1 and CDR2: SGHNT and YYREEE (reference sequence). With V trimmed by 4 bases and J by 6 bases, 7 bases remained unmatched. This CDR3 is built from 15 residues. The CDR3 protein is CASSPEGTGPGELFF. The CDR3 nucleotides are TGTGCCAGCAGCCCGGAAGGGACAGGGCCCGGGGAGCTGTTTTTT. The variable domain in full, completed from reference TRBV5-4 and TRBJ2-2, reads ETGVTQSPTHLIKTRGQQVTLRCSSQSGHNTVSWYQQALGQGPQFIFQYYREEENGRGNFPPRFSGLQFPNYSSELNVNALELDDSALYLCASSPEGTGPGELFFGEGSRLTVL.

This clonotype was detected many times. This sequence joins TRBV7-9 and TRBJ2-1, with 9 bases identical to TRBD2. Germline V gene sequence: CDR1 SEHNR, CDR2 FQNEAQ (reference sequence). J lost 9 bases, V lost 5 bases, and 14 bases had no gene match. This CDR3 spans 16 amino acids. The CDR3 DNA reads TGTGCCAGCAGCCCGAGGAGCGGGAGGCGTTGGAGTGAGCAGTTCTTC. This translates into CASSPRSGRRWSEQFF.

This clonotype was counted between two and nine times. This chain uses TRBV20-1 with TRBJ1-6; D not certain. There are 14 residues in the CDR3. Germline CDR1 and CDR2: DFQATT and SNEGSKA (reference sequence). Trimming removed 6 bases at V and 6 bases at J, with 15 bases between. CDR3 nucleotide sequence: TGCAGTGCCGTGGATGGGCCCCCTAATTCACCCCTCCACTTT. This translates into CSAVDGPPNSPLHF.

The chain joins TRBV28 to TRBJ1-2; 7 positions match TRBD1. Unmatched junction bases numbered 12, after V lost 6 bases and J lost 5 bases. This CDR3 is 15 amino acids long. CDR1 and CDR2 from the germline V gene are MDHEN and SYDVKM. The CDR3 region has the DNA TGTGCCAGCAGCGCGAGTGCGGGGACAGTTTATGGCTACACCTTC. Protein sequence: CASSASAGTVYGYTF.

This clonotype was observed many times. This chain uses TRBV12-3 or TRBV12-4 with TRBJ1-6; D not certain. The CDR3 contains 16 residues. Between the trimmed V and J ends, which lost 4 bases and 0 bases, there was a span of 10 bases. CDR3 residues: CASSSPGSSYNSPLHF. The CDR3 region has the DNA TGTGCCAGCAGTTCTCCCGGGAGCTCCTATAATTCACCCCTCCACTTT.

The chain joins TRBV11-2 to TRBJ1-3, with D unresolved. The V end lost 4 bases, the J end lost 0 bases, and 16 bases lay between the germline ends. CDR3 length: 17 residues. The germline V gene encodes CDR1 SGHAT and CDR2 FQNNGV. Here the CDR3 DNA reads TGTGCCAGCAGCTCTCGCCTCCGGATTCACTCTGGAAACACCATATATTTT. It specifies CASSSRLRIHSGNTIYF. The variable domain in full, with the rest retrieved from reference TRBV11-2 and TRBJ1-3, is EAGVAQSPRYKIIEKRQSVAFWCNPISGHATLYWYQQILGQGPKLLIQFQNNGVVDDSQLPKDRFSAERLKGVDSTLKIQPAKLEDSAVYLCASSSRLRIHSGNTIYFGEGSWLTVV.

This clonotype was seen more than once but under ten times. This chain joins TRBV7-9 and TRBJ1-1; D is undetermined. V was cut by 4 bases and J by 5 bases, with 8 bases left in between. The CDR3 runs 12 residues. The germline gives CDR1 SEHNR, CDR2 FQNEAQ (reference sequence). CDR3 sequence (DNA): TGTGCCAGCAGCTCACCGTCGACTGAAGCTTTCTTT. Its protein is CASSSPSTEAFF.